These 3 T cell receptor beta chains were sequenced from one sample in a study of blood T cell repertoires in COVID-19. The protocol was immunoSEQ multiplex PCR, while the TCRdb copy is restricted to in-frame clones and leaves out a portion. The profile shows approximately 180,000 clones, approximately 90% of them singletons. The sample comprised peripheral blood. The receptors derive from a man aged 40-49 years with active or convalescent COVID-19.

The genes are TRBV2 and TRBJ2-7, with unresolved D. With 6 bases removed from V and 2 bases from J, the gap between germline ends came to 14 bases. Germline lookup yields CDR1 SNHLY and CDR2 FYNNEI. This CDR3 contains 14 residues. CDR3 protein: CASRLVRNTYEQYF. The CDR3 nucleotides are TGTGCCAGCAGGCTTGTCAGGAATACCTACGAGCAGTACTTC.

The genes are TRBV11-2 and TRBJ2-3; 7 bases map to TRBD1. This CDR3 comprises 18 residues. The V gene's germline CDR1 is SGHAT and CDR2 FQNNGV. V gave up 5 bases and J gave up 2 bases; unmatched junction bases: 16. CDR3 loop: CASSLMTTGKVATDTQYF. The CDR3 DNA is TGTGCCAGCAGCCTCATGACGACAGGGAAAGTCGCCACAGATACGCAGTATTTT.

V is TRBV19 and J is TRBJ1-3; 11 nucleotides agree with TRBD1. The CDR3 spans 18 residues. CDR1 is LNHDA, CDR2 SQIVND, per germline (reference sequence). Losses at the gene ends were 5 bases for V and 0 bases for J; bases not matched to a gene: 9. CDR3 bases: TGTGCCAGTAGTCTTGGACAGGGGGCGTCCAGCTCTGGAAACACCATATATTTT. This translates into CASSLGQGASSSGNTIYF.